This T cell receptor (beta chain) was recovered during a study of T-cell reconstitution after alpha-beta-depleted transplantation in children. Study results and limitations: Some patients owed their high day-60 TCRbeta diversity to surviving recipient T cells and thymic progenitors. About two months after transplant, alpha-beta T cells reportedly came from several hundred expanded graft clones. After one year, T-cell counts and TCRbeta diversity mostly came from new T cells.

For this clonotype: Its specificity is unknown.

Unique molecular identifiers were incorporated into the prepared TCRbeta library. TCRdb recomputed calls from the PCR reads with MiXCR, one row per CDR3 protein. The table records approximately 430,000 distinct CDR3 sequences, under 20% of them present only once. Specimen: PBMCs, mostly from graft donor cells, collected 360 days after TCRalphabeta/CD19-depleted stem cell transplant. The origin of this receptor is a boy younger than two who had a stem cell transplant for Wiskott-Aldrich syndrome, so the T cells may come from the graft donor.

The CDR3 DNA follows: TGTGCCAGCAGCTCAATAAACCGGGACAGAGATACGCAGTATTTT. Protein sequence: CASSSINRDRDTQYF. This rearrangement joins TRBV6-1 to TRBJ2-3; TRBD1 matches 7 bases. This CDR3 region has 15 residues. Germline trimming cut 6 bases from V and 5 bases from J; bases unmatched to any gene: 11. Germline-derived CDR1 and CDR2 are MNHNS and SASEGT.